The next 19 T cell receptor beta chains were all read from a single sample in a study of PD-L1 blockade in urothelial cancer. Some clones are missing from TCRdb's copy, which holds only in-frame ones; the method was immunoSEQ multiplex PCR. The data show 120,000 or so clones, 86% seen once. Time point in this sample: peripheral blood 6 weeks after treatment start. The sample here was PBMCs, taken around atezolizumab (anti-PD-L1) treatment. The receptor source for this set is a man over 45 with urothelial cancer.

J is TRBJ2-5 and V is TRBV28, with 8 bases fitting TRBD1. Germline values: CDR1 MDHEN, CDR2 SYDVKM. Losses at the gene ends were 6 bases for V and 2 bases for J; bases not matched to a gene: 11. This CDR3 is 16 amino acids long. The CDR3: CASRVGQGVGQETQYF. The CDR3 DNA sequence: TGTGCCAGCAGGGTTGGACAGGGTGTGGGGCAAGAGACCCAGTACTTC.

This chain's CDR3 is CASSLGQGSSRAEQFF. The CDR3, as DNA: TGTGCCAGCAGCTTAGGACAGGGAAGCTCCAGAGCTGAGCAGTTCTTC. The rearrangement links TRBV7-9 to TRBJ2-1; the match to TRBD1 covers 7 bases. V was pared by 1 base and J by 9 bases, with 12 bases of the junction left unmatched. The CDR3 contains 16 residues. Germline V gene sequence: CDR1 SEHNR, CDR2 FQNEAQ (reference sequence).

The genes are TRBV5-4 and TRBJ1-6; a weak D match, TRBD1 (6 bases). V lost 4 bases and J 7 bases, leaving 15 bases between the germline ends. CDR3 length: 15 residues. The germline gives CDR1 SGHNT, CDR2 YYREEE (reference sequence). This CDR3 is CASSPRQERNSPLHF. The CDR3 DNA sequence: TGTGCCAGCAGCCCCCGACAGGAGAGAAATTCACCCCTCCACTTT.

In nucleotides, the CDR3 is TGTGCCAGCAGTAGATGGGGGACAGGTGGCTCTGGGGCCAACGTCCTGACTTTC. This translates into CASSRWGTGGSGANVLTF. The chain links TRBV28 to TRBJ2-6, with 8 bases identical to TRBD1. Losses at the gene ends were 5 bases for V and 0 bases for J; bases not matched to a gene: 9. The germline V gene has CDR1 MDHEN and CDR2 SYDVKM. This CDR3 is 18 amino acids long.

The rearrangement joins TRBV20-1 to TRBJ1-1; D remains ambiguous. This CDR3 is built from 11 residues. From germline, CDR1 is DFQATT and CDR2 SNEGSKA (reference sequence). The CDR3, as DNA: TGCAGGGCTCAGTTGAACACTGAAGCTTTCTTT. The encoded protein is CRAQLNTEAFF.

J is TRBJ2-2 and V is TRBV6-5, with 7 bases lining up with TRBD1. Germline loops: CDR1 MNHEY, CDR2 SVGAGI. CDR3 length: 15 amino acids. V lost 8 bases, J lost 6 bases, and 12 bases stayed unmatched. CDR3 in DNA: TGTGCCAGCGGCTCCTTGACAGGGAAGGCCGGGGAGCTGTTTTTT. Translating it yields CASGSLTGKAGELFF.

The rearrangement joins TRBV30 to TRBJ1-3, with D possibly matching TRBD1 (6 bases). CDR3 size: 13 residues. Deletions cut 7 bases from V and 2 bases from J, with 12 bases between. CDR1 and CDR2 (germline): GTSNPN, SVGIG (reference sequence). In DNA form, the CDR3 reads TGTGCCTTAAACAGGGAAACTGGAAACACCATATATTTT. Amino acid sequence: CALNRETGNTIYF.

The chain combines TRBV7-2 with TRBJ2-1; TRBD1 aligns across 8 bases. The germline V gene has CDR1 SGHTA and CDR2 FQGNSA. The V segment lost 4 bases and the J segment 9 bases; nucleotides outside the gene matches: 11. The CDR3 contains 15 residues. CDR3 in amino acids: CASSSQTGARGEQFF. CDR3 DNA: TGTGCCAGCAGCTCCCAGACAGGGGCCCGGGGTGAGCAGTTCTTC.

This chain uses TRBV30 with TRBJ1-5; TRBD1 agrees at 10 bases. This CDR3 is 14 amino acids long. In germline, CDR1 is GTSNPN, CDR2 SVGIG (reference sequence). V was pared by 5 bases and J by 2 bases, with 3 bases of the junction left unmatched. The CDR3: CAWAGTGGNQPQHF. CDR3 DNA: TGTGCCTGGGCTGGGACAGGGGGCAATCAGCCCCAGCATTTT.

In its sample, this clone was seen a few times. The chain joins TRBV7-9 to TRBJ2-1; the match to TRBD2 covers 12 bases. The CDR3 runs 17 residues. V was clipped by 7 bases and J by 3 bases; unmatched bases: 10. CDR1 is SEHNR, CDR2 FQNEAQ, per germline (reference sequence). The CDR3: CASNNPLTSGSYNEQFF. The DNA of the CDR3 is TGTGCCAGCAACAACCCCCTGACTAGCGGGAGCTACAATGAGCAGTTCTTC.

The gene calls are TRBV7-9 and TRBJ2-7; the match to TRBD2 covers 10 bases. This CDR3 is built from 15 residues. V dropped 2 bases and J dropped 5; count of bases not matched to a gene: 6. Germline CDR1 and CDR2: SEHNR and FQNEAQ (reference sequence). CDR3 sequence reads: CASSLKREGRNEQYF. As DNA, the CDR3 is TGTGCCAGCAGCTTAAAGCGGGAGGGCCGAAACGAGCAGTACTTC.

CDR3 nucleotide sequence: TGTGCCAGCAGCCAAGATTGGGCCCGGGAGACCCAGTACTTC. Encoded protein: CASSQDWARETQYF. The chain links TRBV14 to TRBJ2-5, with D unresolved. Per the germline V gene, CDR1 is SGHDN and CDR2 is FVKESK. Between the trimmed V and J ends, which lost 0 bases and 5 bases, there was a span of 10 bases. The CDR3 is 14 amino acids. The variable domain in full, with the rest retrieved from reference TRBV14 and TRBJ2-5, is EAGVTQFPSHSVIEKGQTVTLRCDPISGHDNLYWYRRVMGKEIKFLLHFVKESKQDESGMPNNRFLAERTGGTYSTLKVQPAELEDSGVYFCASSQDWARETQYFGPGTRLLVL.

The CDR3 loop is CASSFFTRDSEQYF. The CDR3 bases are TGTGCCAGCAGTTTTTTTACCCGGGATTCAGAGCAGTACTTC. V and J are TRBV28 and TRBJ2-7, with D perhaps TRBD2 (5 bases). Between the trimmed V and J ends, which lost 3 bases and 7 bases, there was a span of 16 bases. CDR1 MDHEN and CDR2 SYDVKM come from the germline V gene. There are 14 residues in the CDR3.

The chain joins TRBV4-1 to TRBJ2-1, with 7 positions matching TRBD2. The CDR3 sequence is 16 residues long. J gave up 6 bases and V 0 bases, and 8 bases lay outside the gene matches. Germline-derived CDR1 and CDR2 are MGHRA and YSYEKL. The CDR3: CASSQDLAGERNEQFF. The CDR3 DNA reads TGCGCCAGCAGCCAAGATCTGGCGGGAGAGCGCAATGAGCAGTTCTTC.

This clone was seen once. The chain uses TRBV19 and TRBJ2-7; 9 nucleotides agree with TRBD1. The CDR3 sequence is 16 residues long. Germline-derived CDR1 and CDR2 are LNHDA and SQIVND (reference sequence). Trimming at V came to 5 bases and at J to 3 bases, leaving 11 bases not matched to a gene. CDR3 coding DNA: TGTGCCAGTAGTCCCAGGAAAGGGGACAGGGACTACGAGCAGTACTTC. Translation gives CASSPRKGDRDYEQYF.

In its sample, this clone was seen a few times. The V gene is TRBV18, the J gene TRBJ1-1; D is possibly TRBD1 (6 bases). Germline CDR1 KGHSH, CDR2 LQKENI. V was trimmed by 4 bases and J by 6 bases, leaving 18 bases between them. This CDR3 is 15 amino acids long. This CDR3 is CASSLFDEGGPEAFF. The CDR3 bases are TGTGCCAGCTCACTTTTTGATGAGGGGGGGCCTGAAGCTTTCTTT.

In this sample, this clone turned up once. This chain connects TRBV5-1 to TRBJ2-3; 14 bases fit TRBD2. Germline trimming cut 5 bases from V and 5 bases from J; bases unmatched to any gene: 7. CDR3 length equals 16 residues. CDR1 SGHRS and CDR2 YFSETQ come from the germline V gene. The CDR3 sequence: CASRATSGRAGDTQYF. CDR3 nucleotides: TGCGCCAGCAGAGCGACTAGCGGGAGGGCCGGAGATACGCAGTATTTT.

This clone appeared a single time. The V and J genes are TRBV5-6 and TRBJ2-3, with TRBD2 identical over 12 bases. Trimming cost V 3 bases and J 8 bases; bases outside gene matches: 13. Looked up from germline, CDR1 is SGHDT and CDR2 is YYEEEE. This CDR3 spans 17 amino acids. CDR3 in DNA: TGTGCCAGCAGCTCTAACCCTAGCGGGAGGGCCCTGGGTACGCAGTATTTT. It is translated as CASSSNPSGRALGTQYF.

The V call is TRBV11-2, the J call TRBJ2-1; TRBD2 matches 7 bases. V trimming: 6 bases; J trimming: 6 bases; junction bases outside the gene matches: 2. CDR1 and CDR2 (germline): SGHAT, FQNNGV. The CDR3 runs to 12 residues. The CDR3 nucleotides are TGTGCCAGCAGGTGGGGGGGCAATGAGCAGTTCTTC. Translating it yields CASRWGGNEQFF.